This T cell receptor beta chain was identified during a study of early T cells in non-severe SARS-CoV-2 infection. TCRdb recomputed calls from the 5' RACE reads with MiXCR, one row per CDR3 protein. The sample shows 55,000 to 65,000 distinct CDR3 sequences, roughly 10% of them seen only once. Points on this clonotype: Antigen unknown.

Overall study findings and caveats: VDJdb matching, biased toward anti-spike CD8 responses, missed private and CD4 specificities.

Sequencing was carried out using whole blood. The TCR sequence derives from an adult who was a healthcare worker with PCR-confirmed SARS-CoV-2 infection or an uninfected control (not recorded which).

The CDR3: CASSSTAPGALPYGYTF. Written as DNA, the CDR3 is TGTGCCAGCAGTTCTACAGCCCCCGGAGCTCTTCCCTATGGCTACACCTTC. V gene TRBV6-5 combines with J gene TRBJ1-2; D ambiguous. V dropped 4 bases and J dropped 4 bases, with 22 bases sitting between them. The CDR3 spans 17 residues. Germline-derived CDR1 and CDR2 are MNHEY and SVGAGI.